This T cell receptor beta chain was captured in a study of blood T cell repertoires in COVID-19. Original methodology: The assay estimated nucleated cells by amplifying reference gene primers. The table came from immunoSEQ multiplex PCR; TCRdb's copy has only in-frame clones and leaves some out. That table furnishes V, J and clone size, whereas the DNA furnished D and trimming. The sample yields about 250,000 clones, over 75% seen once. Participants had their cohort set by participant-reported clinical history. The CDR3 is 20 residues long. V shed 4 bases, J shed 4 bases, and the junction held 13 bases outside the gene matches. Germline assignment: CDR1 PRHDT and CDR2 FYEKMQ (reference sequence).

This chain connects TRBV13 to TRBJ2-1, with TRBD2 matching 16 bases. The sample consisted of PBMCs or T cells enriched from blood (not recorded which). The receptor's source is a woman in her forties or fifties with acute COVID-19. The CDR3 spells CASSSPGGTSGGAAYNEQFF. DNA for the CDR3: TGTGCCAGCAGCTCCCCGGGGGGGACTAGCGGGGGGGCCGCGTACAATGAGCAGTTCTTC.